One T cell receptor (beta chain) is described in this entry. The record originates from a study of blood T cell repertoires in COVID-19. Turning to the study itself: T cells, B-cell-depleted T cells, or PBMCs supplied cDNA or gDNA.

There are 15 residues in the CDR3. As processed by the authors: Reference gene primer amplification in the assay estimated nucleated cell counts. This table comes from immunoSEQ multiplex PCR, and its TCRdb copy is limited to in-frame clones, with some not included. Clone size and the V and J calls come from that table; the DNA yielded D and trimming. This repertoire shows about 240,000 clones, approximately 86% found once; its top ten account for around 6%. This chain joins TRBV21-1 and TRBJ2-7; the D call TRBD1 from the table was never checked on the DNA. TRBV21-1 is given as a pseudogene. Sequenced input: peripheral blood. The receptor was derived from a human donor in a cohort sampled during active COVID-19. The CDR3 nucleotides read TGTGCCAGCAGCAAAGTCAGGGACAGAGACTACGAGCAGTACTTC. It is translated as CASSKVRDRDYEQYF.